Below, 31 T cell receptor beta chains from the same sample are listed, as sequenced in a study of regulatory T cells in long-lasting Graves disease. This sample's time point: newly diagnosed GD, antithyroid drugs for less than 3 months. The TCR library used RNA extracted from PBMCs. In building TCR beta libraries, iRepertoire HTBI primers were used together with Arm-PCR of CDR3 regions. A single record per CDR3 protein comes from TCRdb applying MiXCR to the multiplex PCR reads. The table lists 200,000 to 250,000 distinct CDR3 sequences, around 20% of them singletons. The sequenced sample was peripheral blood mononuclear cells (PBMCs), obtained at new diagnosis, from a patient treated with antithyroid drugs. The origin of the receptors is a female donor with Graves disease.

This clonotype was detected many times. DNA of the CDR3: TGTGCCAGTAACCGGGCAGCGGGAGTGGGTGAGCAGTTCTTC. Translating it yields CASNRAAGVGEQFF. V gene TRBV19 combines with J gene TRBJ2-1; 8 bases align to TRBD2. This CDR3 is built from 14 residues. Germline assignment: CDR1 LNHDA and CDR2 SQIVND (reference sequence). The junction had 11 bases not matched to a gene; V was cut back by 7 bases and J by 9 bases.

This clonotype came up many times. The genes are TRBV7-9 and TRBJ1-2; TRBD1 matches at 8 bases. V shed 8 bases and J 5 bases; nucleotides not matched to a gene: 16. This CDR3 comprises 16 residues. The germline V gene has CDR1 SEHNR and CDR2 FQNEAQ (reference sequence). The CDR3 reads CASGPGGTGALYGYTF. The CDR3 region has the DNA TGTGCCAGCGGACCGGGGGGGACAGGAGCCCTATATGGCTACACCTTC. Combining the CDR3 with reference TRBV7-9 and TRBJ1-2 gives the whole variable domain DTGVSQNPRHKITKRGQNVTFRCDPISEHNRLYWYRQTLGQGPEFLTYFQNEAQLEKSRLLSDRFSAERPKGSFSTLEIQRTEQGDSAMYLCASGPGGTGALYGYTFGSGTRLTVV.

This clonotype occurred many times. The chain couples TRBV6-1 to TRBJ1-2, with TRBD1 identical over 8 bases. This CDR3 spans 14 amino acids. The germline V gene has CDR1 MNHNS and CDR2 SASEGT. Trimming cost V 6 bases and J 5 bases; bases outside gene matches: 8. This chain's CDR3 is CASRGTGGIYGYTF. In nucleotides, the CDR3 is TGTGCCAGCAGAGGCACAGGGGGGATTTATGGCTACACCTTC.

This clonotype was recorded many times. The rearrangement uses TRBV3-1 and TRBJ2-2; a weak D match, TRBD1 (6 bases). CDR3 length: 13 residues. V was clipped by 4 bases and J by 4 bases, with 7 bases between them. Germline V gives CDR1 LGHDT, CDR2 YNNKEL (reference sequence). CDR3: CASSPTGTGELFF. CDR3 in DNA: TGTGCCAGCAGCCCGACAGGCACCGGGGAGCTGTTTTTT.

The chain has TRBV27 and TRBJ2-5, with 10 bases aligning to TRBD1. The CDR3 consists of 18 residues. V shed 5 bases, J shed 4 bases, and the junction held 16 bases outside the gene matches. Germline V lookup: CDR1 MNHEY, CDR2 SMNVEV (reference sequence). Written as DNA, the CDR3 is TGTGCCAGCAGTAGCCTACCGGTCGGGGGACAGGGGATAGAGACCCAGTACTTC. It is translated as CASSSLPVGGQGIETQYF.

The chain is built from TRBV9 and TRBJ2-2; D is unresolved. V was trimmed by 0 bases and J by 7 bases, leaving 7 bases between them. Germline loops: CDR1 SGDLS, CDR2 YYNGEE. The CDR3 has 13 amino acids. The CDR3 DNA follows: TGTGCCAGCAGCGTAGGTCAGGACGGGGAGCTGTTTTTT. It codes for CASSVGQDGELFF.

This clonotype was seen a few times. The chain employs TRBV20-1 and TRBJ2-7; 8 bases match TRBD2. V lost 4 bases to trimming and J lost 0 bases; unmatched junction nucleotides: 11. The CDR3 length is 16 residues. The V gene's germline CDR1 is DFQATT and CDR2 SNEGSKA (reference sequence). CDR3 in DNA: TGCAGTGCTACGGACACACAGACTAGCGACTCCTACGAGCAGTACTTC. This translates into CSATDTQTSDSYEQYF.

This sequence joins TRBV18 and TRBJ2-7; 9 bases line up with TRBD1. Trimming removed 5 bases from V and 6 bases from J; junction bases left unmatched: 5. Germline CDR1 is KGHSH and CDR2 is LQKENI. There are 13 residues in the CDR3. The CDR3, as DNA: TGTGCCAGCTCATCCGGACAGGGGCGCGAGCAGTACTTC. Protein product: CASSSGQGREQYF.

Many counts were recorded for this clonotype. The gene calls are TRBV12-3 or TRBV12-4 and TRBJ1-4; D is uncertain. V was pared by 3 bases and J by 0 bases, with 11 bases between. The CDR3 runs to 16 residues. DNA of the CDR3: TGTGCCAGCAGTTTTACCAGGCTTGCAACTAATGAAAAACTGTTTTTT. It specifies CASSFTRLATNEKLFF.

This clonotype was recorded many times. This rearrangement joins TRBV7-2 to TRBJ1-3, with D possibly TRBD1 on 6 matching bases. The CDR3 loop spans 14 amino acids. In germline, CDR1 is SGHTA, CDR2 FQGNSA. V lost 5 bases and J lost 3, with 11 bases in between. The CDR3 reads CASSIQGNGNTIYF. DNA for the CDR3: TGTGCCAGCAGCATACAGGGAAATGGAAACACCATATATTTT. Looking up the rest from reference TRBV7-2 and TRBJ1-3 gives the full variable domain: GAGVSQSPSNKVTEKGKDVELRCDPISGHTALYWYRQSLGQGLEFLIYFQGNSAPDKSGLPSDRFSAERTGGSVSTLTIQRTQQEDSAVYLCASSIQGNGNTIYFGEGSWLTVV.

This clonotype was seen at least ten times. The chain couples TRBV6-1 to TRBJ1-1; no reliable D call. The CDR3 is 13 residues long. CDR1 and CDR2 (germline): MNHNS, SASEGT. Trimming pared 7 bases from V and 4 bases from J, leaving 13 bases between. CDR3 loop: CASTFGQSTEAFF. CDR3 coding DNA: TGTGCCAGCACCTTCGGTCAGAGCACTGAAGCTTTCTTT.

Points on this clonotype: Just one base apart from a much larger clone, this may be a read error. The chain recombines TRBV9 with TRBJ2-2; the D is unclear. The CDR3 has 12 amino acids. Per the germline V gene, CDR1 is SGDLS and CDR2 is YYNGEE. Trimming shortened V by 7 bases and J by 5 bases, and 9 bases separated the two germline ends. This CDR3 reads CASGKRTGELFF. CDR3 coding DNA: TGTGCCAGCGGCAAACGTACCGGGGAGCTGTTTTTT.

Only a few counts were recorded for this clonotype. A much larger clone lies a single base off, so this may be a read error. The chain carries TRBV12-3 or TRBV12-4 and TRBJ1-5; no reliable D call. The CDR3 length is 15 residues. The CDR3 nucleotides read TGTACCAGCAGTTTGCGGGGAGGAACGGAACAGCCCCAGCATTTT. Residues: CTSSLRGGTEQPQHF.

This clonotype was seen ten or more times. CDR3 loop: CASSELAGGHEQYF. In nucleotides, the CDR3 is TGCGCCAGCAGTGAGTTAGCGGGAGGGCACGAGCAGTACTTC. The V and J genes are TRBV10-1 and TRBJ2-7; 11 bases agree with TRBD2. Trimming cost V 1 base and J 5 bases; bases outside gene matches: 1. The CDR3 spans 14 residues. Germline V gene sequence: CDR1 WNHNN, CDR2 SYGVQD (reference sequence).

The table lists this clonotype with many counts. The chain links TRBV15 to TRBJ2-1; D gene unclear. The ends were cut back, 0 bases at V and 8 bases at J, with 14 bases in the middle. The V gene's germline CDR1 is LNHNV and CDR2 YYDKDF (reference sequence). CDR3 size: 15 residues. The DNA for the CDR3 is TGTGCCACCAGCAGAGATCGAGGTAGTCGCGATGAGCAGTTCTTC. This translates into CATSRDRGSRDEQFF.

This clonotype was recorded at least ten times. V gene TRBV6-1 combines with J gene TRBJ2-3, with D possibly TRBD2 on 5 matching bases. The CDR3 consists of 12 residues. The germline gives CDR1 MNHNS, CDR2 SASEGT. The V end was cut by 6 bases, the J end by 2 bases, with 6 bases between. This CDR3 reads CASRRDTDTQYF. The CDR3 coding sequence is TGTGCCAGCAGGAGGGACACAGATACGCAGTATTTT.

This clonotype has a handful of counts. The V gene is TRBV10-1, the J gene TRBJ2-1, with 13 bases fitting TRBD2. Germline V lookup: CDR1 WNHNN, CDR2 SYGVQD (reference sequence). The J segment lost 2 bases and the V segment lost 2 bases, leaving 3 bases of the junction unmatched. The CDR3 has 17 residues. The CDR3 here is CASSESGLAGAYNEQFF. In nucleotides, the CDR3 is TGCGCCAGCAGTGAGAGCGGACTAGCGGGAGCCTACAATGAGCAGTTCTTC.

The chain joins TRBV20-1 to TRBJ2-1; 8 positions match TRBD2. The CDR3 runs to 15 residues. Germline V gene sequence: CDR1 DFQATT, CDR2 SNEGSKA (reference sequence). With 4 bases clipped from V and 4 bases from J, the junction kept 9 bases outside the gene matches. The CDR3 protein is CSATVSGTSYNEQFF. DNA of the CDR3: TGCAGTGCTACCGTTTCCGGGACTAGTTACAATGAGCAGTTCTTC.

In its sample, this clonotype was seen many times. The chain links TRBV7-3 to TRBJ2-5, with 7 bases fitting TRBD1. From germline, CDR1 is SGHTA and CDR2 FQGTGA. This CDR3 has 15 residues. V lost 5 bases to trimming and J lost 4 bases; unmatched junction nucleotides: 10. For the CDR3, the DNA is TGTGCCAGCAGCCAAACAGGGGCCGGCGGAGAGACCCAGTACTTC. This encodes CASSQTGAGGETQYF. Looking up the rest from reference TRBV7-3 and TRBJ2-5 gives the full variable domain: GAGVSQTPSNKVTEKGKYVELRCDPISGHTALYWYRQSLGQGPEFLIYFQGTGAADDSGLPNDRFFAVRPEGSVSTLKIQRTERGDSAVYLCASSQTGAGGETQYFGPGTRLLVL.

This clonotype was observed many times. The chain links TRBV6-1 to TRBJ1-5; D gene ambiguous. With 3 bases removed from V and 2 bases from J, the gap between germline ends came to 8 bases. This CDR3 has 14 residues. Germline CDR1 and CDR2: MNHNS and SASEGT. The CDR3 is CASSDYGGNQPQHF. Here the CDR3 DNA reads TGTGCCAGCAGTGACTATGGTGGCAATCAGCCCCAGCATTTT.

The chain is built from TRBV18 and TRBJ2-1; 8 nucleotides line up with TRBD2. V shed 6 bases, J shed 2 bases, and the junction held 3 bases outside the gene matches. Germline V gives CDR1 KGHSH, CDR2 LQKENI. This CDR3 has 14 residues. CDR3 sequence (DNA): TGTGCCAGCTCGCCGGGACTAGCCTACAATGAGCAGTTCTTC. It codes for CASSPGLAYNEQFF. The full variable domain, completed using reference TRBV18 and TRBJ2-1, is NAGVMQNPRHLVRRRGQEARLRCSPMKGHSHVYWYRQLPEEGLKFMVYLQKENIIDESGMPKERFSAEFPKEGPSILRIQQVVRGDSAAYFCASSPGLAYNEQFFGPGTRLTVL.

This clonotype was counted at least ten times. This sequence joins TRBV11-2 and TRBJ2-3; 8 nucleotides match TRBD1. The germline gives CDR1 SGHAT, CDR2 FQNNGV. The CDR3 has 13 residues. Unmatched junction bases numbered 3, after V lost 5 bases and J lost 5 bases. The CDR3 spells CASSQGAGDTQYF. DNA for the CDR3: TGTGCCAGCAGCCAGGGGGCTGGAGATACGCAGTATTTT. Variable domain in full (rest from reference TRBV11-2 and TRBJ2-3): EAGVAQSPRYKIIEKRQSVAFWCNPISGHATLYWYQQILGQGPKLLIQFQNNGVVDDSQLPKDRFSAERLKGVDSTLKIQPAKLEDSAVYLCASSQGAGDTQYFGPGTRLTVL.

This clonotype has a count of ten or more. V usage is TRBV9 and J usage is TRBJ1-2; TRBD1 is a possible D gene (5 bases). This CDR3 contains 14 residues. V lost 3 bases and J lost 1, with 10 bases in between. Looked up from germline, CDR1 is SGDLS and CDR2 is YYNGEE. The CDR3 spells CASSADRFNYGYTF. The CDR3 DNA is TGTGCCAGCAGCGCCGACAGATTTAACTATGGCTACACCTTC. The entire variable domain, with the rest obtained from reference TRBV9 and TRBJ1-2, is as follows: DSGVTQTPKHLITATGQRVTLRCSPRSGDLSVYWYQQSLDQGLQFLIQYYNGEERAKGNILERFSAQQFPDLHSELNLSSLELGDSALYFCASSADRFNYGYTFGSGTRLTVV.

This clonotype has a count of ten or more. The chain employs TRBV15 and TRBJ1-1, with TRBD1 identical over 7 bases. CDR1 is LNHNV and CDR2 is YYDKDF in the germline V gene (reference sequence). This CDR3 region has 12 residues. The ends lost 4 bases at V and 8 bases at J; junction bases unmatched: 4. DNA for the CDR3: TGTGCCACCAGCAATTACAGGGGCGAAGCTTTCTTT. Amino acid sequence: CATSNYRGEAFF.

This clonotype was counted many times. This chain links TRBV6-5 with TRBJ2-7, with D hard to call. CDR1 is MNHEY, CDR2 SVGAGI, per germline. V dropped 2 bases and J dropped 6 bases, with 11 bases sitting between them. This CDR3 comprises 13 residues. The CDR3 region is CASSYELASEQYF. CDR3 DNA: TGTGCCAGCAGTTACGAGTTAGCCAGCGAGCAGTACTTC.

This clonotype was seen a few times. The gene calls are TRBV6-1 and TRBJ2-3, with D unclear. Trimming took 7 bases from V and 3 from J, leaving 11 bases between them. This CDR3 spans 13 amino acids. CDR1 MNHNS and CDR2 SASEGT come from the germline V gene. CDR3 sequence reads: CASTDQGTDTQYF. For the CDR3, the DNA is TGTGCCAGCACCGACCAAGGTACAGATACGCAGTATTTT.

Points on this clonotype: A far more abundant clone sits one base away, making this likely a read error. The CDR3 nucleotides read TGTACCAGCAGTGAGACAGACTATGGCTACACCTTC. Its protein is CTSSETDYGYTF. The chain combines TRBV6-2 or TRBV6-3 with TRBJ1-2; D may be TRBD1 (5 bases). The CDR3 is made up of 12 amino acids. Germline CDR1 MNHEY, CDR2 SVGEGT.

This clonotype was seen many times. It is likely a read error, because the conserved phenylalanine at the end of the CDR3 is missing. The gene calls are TRBV6-1 and TRBJ1-5; D gene uncertain. Trimming left V 7 bases short and J 1 base short, with 11 bases between. CDR3 length: 14 residues. The germline V gene has CDR1 MNHNS and CDR2 SASEGT. The CDR3 DNA follows: TGTGCCAGCAACGAACGAGCCAGCAATCAGCCCCAGCATCTT. Translating gives CASNERASNQPQHL.

The V gene is TRBV12-5, the J gene TRBJ2-2; D is unresolved. Germline V gives CDR1 LGHNT, CDR2 FRNRAP. The V end was cut by 2 bases, the J end by 3 bases, with 7 bases between. The CDR3 totals 14 residues. The CDR3 bases are TGTGCTAGTGGTTTGCCGACATACACCGGGGAGCTGTTTTTT. Its protein is CASGLPTYTGELFF. The full variable domain, in which reference TRBV12-5 and TRBJ2-2 provide the parts outside the CDR3, is DARVTQTPRHKVTEMGQEVTMRCQPILGHNTVFWYRQTMMQGLELLAYFRNRAPLDDSGMPKDRFSAEMPDATLATLKIQPSEPRDSAVYFCASGLPTYTGELFFGEGSRLTVL.

Ten or more counts support this clonotype. The J gene is TRBJ2-3, the V gene TRBV7-2; unclear D gene. Deletions cut 2 bases from V and 1 base from J, with 7 bases between. Germline loops: CDR1 SGHTA, CDR2 FQGNSA. The CDR3 is made up of 14 amino acids. CDR3 amino acids: CASSLYGRTDTQYF. In nucleotides, the CDR3 is TGTGCCAGCAGCTTATATGGGCGCACAGATACGCAGTATTTT.

This clonotype has ten or more counts. V usage is TRBV2 and J usage is TRBJ2-1; the match to TRBD2 covers 12 bases. The ends lost 6 bases at V and 2 bases at J; junction bases unmatched: 5. The CDR3 runs to 16 residues. CDR1 SNHLY and CDR2 FYNNEI come from the germline V gene. This chain's CDR3 is CASRPRTSGTYNEQFF. DNA of the CDR3: TGTGCCAGCAGGCCACGGACTAGCGGGACCTACAATGAGCAGTTCTTC.